The subject of this entry is one T cell receptor beta chain. The antigen remains undetermined. The V and J ends lost 7 bases and 3 bases respectively, with 9 bases between them. The CDR3 totals 11 residues. CDR1 is DFQATT and CDR2 is SNEGSKA in the germline V gene (reference sequence). Additional autoimmune diseases, uncontrolled infections, pregnancy or lactation disqualified patients. PBMCs were isolated from an approximately 10 ml sample of fresh peripheral blood. This sample was taken from a study of Graves' ophthalmopathy and Graves' hyperthyroidism. Findings and limits, study-wide: Detected in blood as well were most expanded thyroid clonotypes with frequency above 0.001.

Using RNA transcripts, the TCR beta CDR3 regions were amplified. RT-PCR with HTBI primers came first, then second-round multiplex PCR. MiXCR was run by TCRdb on the multiplex PCR reads, yielding one entry per CDR3 protein. The sample comprises approximately 160,000 distinct CDR3 sequences, roughly two fifths of which are singletons, and approximately 6.3% rests with the top ten. Sequencing input: peripheral blood. The sequence was collected from a woman between 40 and 55 years old with Graves' ophthalmopathy. The gene calls are TRBV20-1 and TRBJ1-2, with no clear D. CDR3 sequence: CSVYIDYGYTF. As DNA, the CDR3 is TGCAGTGTTTACATTGACTATGGCTACACCTTC.